One and the same sample provided the 32 T cell receptor beta chains below, sequenced in a study of blood T cell repertoires in COVID-19. Produced via immunoSEQ multiplex PCR; TCRdb's table is partial and in-frame only. This table holds about 69,000 clones, around 84% found once. Material for sequencing was peripheral blood. The receptors stem from a woman of 80 years or more with acute or convalescent COVID-19.

The chain joins TRBV6-5 to TRBJ2-7; D is possibly TRBD2 (6 bases). V lost 11 bases, J lost 3 bases, and 20 bases lay in between. The CDR3 sequence is 14 residues long. The germline V gene has CDR1 MNHEY and CDR2 SVGAGI. Here the CDR3 DNA reads TGTGCCGCAGCCCGGGACTCCCCCCACTACGAGCAGTACTTC. It encodes CAAARDSPHYEQYF.

J is TRBJ2-2 and V is TRBV7-9; 12 bases are a match to TRBD2. The CDR3 is made up of 14 amino acids. In germline, CDR1 is SEHNR, CDR2 FQNEAQ (reference sequence). J gave up 4 bases and V 6 bases, and 0 bases lay outside the gene matches. CDR3 amino acids: CASRTSGGTGELFF. DNA for the CDR3: TGTGCCAGCAGGACTAGCGGGGGCACCGGGGAGCTGTTTTTT. Together with reference TRBV7-9 and TRBJ2-2, the CDR3 gives the full variable domain: DTGVSQNPRHKITKRGQNVTFRCDPISEHNRLYWYRQTLGQGPEFLTYFQNEAQLEKSRLLSDRFSAERPKGSFSTLEIQRTEQGDSAMYLCASRTSGGTGELFFGEGSRLTVL.

The genes are TRBV27 and TRBJ1-5, with TRBD1 matching over 8 bases. CDR3 length equals 15 residues. Germline V gene lookup returns CDR1 MNHEY and CDR2 SMNVEV (reference sequence). Trimming cost V 6 bases and J 2 bases; bases outside gene matches: 6. The CDR3 loop is CASSPGTGGNQPQHF. The CDR3 nucleotides are TGTGCCAGCAGCCCCGGGACAGGAGGCAATCAGCCCCAGCATTTT.

The CDR3 region is CASSLGDRVYDNEQFF. The CDR3 region has the DNA TGTGCCAGCAGCTTAGGGGACAGGGTTTACGACAATGAGCAGTTCTTC. The V gene is TRBV7-9, the J gene TRBJ2-1; 9 bases are shared with TRBD1. CDR1 SEHNR and CDR2 FQNEAQ come from the germline V gene (reference sequence). The CDR3 is made up of 16 amino acids. J was trimmed by 5 bases and V by 1 base; bases with no gene match: 6.

The chain has TRBV7-9 and TRBJ1-1, with D possibly matching TRBD1 (5 bases). CDR1 is SEHNR and CDR2 is FQNEAQ in the germline V gene (reference sequence). CDR3 length: 13 residues. V was shortened by 5 bases and J by 4 bases, with 11 bases between the two germline ends. CDR3 in DNA: TGTGCCAGCAGCCCCGGAGGGGCCACTGAAGCTTTCTTT. It codes for CASSPGGATEAFF.

The chain joins TRBV19 to TRBJ2-3; D perhaps matches TRBD2 (6 bases). Between the trimmed V and J ends, which lost 10 bases and 0 bases, there was a span of 14 bases. Germline assignment: CDR1 LNHDA and CDR2 SQIVND (reference sequence). The CDR3 sequence is 14 residues long. The CDR3 DNA sequence: TGTGCCACGGGGGAAACGGTGAGCACAGATACGCAGTATTTT. As protein: CATGETVSTDTQYF.

V is TRBV15 and J is TRBJ1-5, with 7 bases matching TRBD1. Unmatched junction bases numbered 3, after V lost 0 bases and J lost 4 bases. There are 15 residues in the CDR3. Germline lookup yields CDR1 LNHNV and CDR2 YYDKDF (reference sequence). The CDR3 DNA reads as TGTGCCACCAGCAGAGATGGGACAGCTAATCAGCCCCAGCATTTT. This sequence encodes CATSRDGTANQPQHF. Based on the CDR3 plus reference TRBV15 and TRBJ1-5, the full variable domain is DAMVIQNPRYQVTQFGKPVTLSCSQTLNHNVMYWYQQKSSQAPKLLFHYYDKDFNNEADTPDNFQSRRPNTSFCFLDIRSPGLGDTAMYLCATSRDGTANQPQHFGDGTRLSIL.

The genes are TRBV5-1 and TRBJ2-2; tentative D call: TRBD1 (6 bases). V lost 4 bases to trimming and J lost 1 base, with 8 bases between them. This CDR3 contains 14 residues. The germline CDR1 and CDR2 sequences are SGHRS and YFSETQ. CDR3 protein: CASSQDRNTGELFF. For the CDR3, the DNA is TGCGCCAGCAGCCAGGACAGGAACACCGGGGAGCTGTTTTTT.

CDR3: CASIPTVTGGDRYGYTF. The DNA of the CDR3 is TGTGCCAGTATCCCTACGGTAACAGGGGGCGACCGATATGGCTACACCTTC. The chain carries TRBV19 and TRBJ1-2, with 9 bases matching TRBD1. The V gene's germline CDR1 is LNHDA and CDR2 SQIVND (reference sequence). The CDR3 covers 17 residues. J lost 5 bases, V lost 7 bases, and 17 bases had no gene match.

The chain links TRBV10-3 to TRBJ2-6; D is ambiguous. The CDR3 sequence is 15 residues long. Germline values: CDR1 ENHRY, CDR2 SYGVKD. Trimming shortened V by 3 bases and J by 3 bases, and 9 bases separated the two germline ends. CDR3 in DNA: TGTGCCATCAGTGATGATGTCGGTGGGGCCAACGTCCTGACTTTC. Protein sequence: CAISDDVGGANVLTF.

The table lists this clone with a count of one. The V call is TRBV3-1 (or the pseudogene TRBV3-2), the J call TRBJ2-5, with 7 bases lining up with TRBD1. Trimming at V came to 2 bases and at J to 3 bases, leaving 9 bases not matched to a gene. Germline V gene lookup returns CDR1 LGHDT and CDR2 YNNKEL (reference sequence). CDR3 length equals 16 residues. In DNA form, the CDR3 reads TGTGCCAGCAGCCAACGCCGACAGGGATTGGAAGAGACCCAGTACTTC. Translated: CASSQRRQGLEETQYF.

The genes are TRBV7-2 and TRBJ1-4, with 12 bases identical to TRBD1. Germline V lookup: CDR1 SGHTA, CDR2 FQGNSA. V shed 2 bases, J shed 7 bases, and the junction held 5 bases outside the gene matches. This CDR3 contains 16 residues. Written as DNA, the CDR3 is TGTGCCAGCAGCTTACCACGGGACAGGGGGCGTGAAAAACTGTTTTTT. This sequence encodes CASSLPRDRGREKLFF.

V is TRBV5-1 and J is TRBJ2-3; TRBD2 aligns across 11 bases. The V segment lost 4 bases and the J segment 4 bases; nucleotides outside the gene matches: 8. There are 16 residues in the CDR3. Germline V gene lookup returns CDR1 SGHRS and CDR2 YFSETQ. DNA of the CDR3: TGCGCCAGCAGCACGGTTCTAGCGGGGGGCTCAGATACGCAGTATTTT. Its protein product is CASSTVLAGGSDTQYF.

The rearrangement links TRBV5-4 to TRBJ1-6; 7 bases fit TRBD1. CDR3 length: 14 amino acids. V lost 4 bases to trimming and J lost 6 bases; unmatched junction nucleotides: 4. Germline CDR1 reads SGHNT; CDR2 reads YYREEE (reference sequence). This CDR3 is CASSPGQINSPLHF. CDR3 DNA sequence: TGTGCCAGCAGCCCGGGACAGATTAATTCACCCCTCCACTTT.

The chain links TRBV7-9 to TRBJ2-5; weak D call: TRBD2 (6 bases). The CDR3 is 15 residues long. Germline V gives CDR1 SEHNR, CDR2 FQNEAQ (reference sequence). The V end lost 3 bases, the J end lost 7 bases, and 18 bases lay between the germline ends. CDR3 amino acids: CASSLFRSEGGTQYF. In DNA form, the CDR3 reads TGTGCCAGCAGCTTGTTCAGATCAGAGGGAGGGACCCAGTACTTC. The variable domain in full, with the rest retrieved from reference TRBV7-9 and TRBJ2-5, is DTGVSQNPRHKITKRGQNVTFRCDPISEHNRLYWYRQTLGQGPEFLTYFQNEAQLEKSRLLSDRFSAERPKGSFSTLEIQRTEQGDSAMYLCASSLFRSEGGTQYFGPGTRLLVL.

The chain links TRBV4-1 to TRBJ2-7; possible D gene TRBD2, 6 bases. The CDR3 is made up of 12 amino acids. Germline values: CDR1 MGHRA, CDR2 YSYEKL. Trimming shortened V by 4 bases and J by 6 bases, and 10 bases separated the two germline ends. CDR3 coding DNA: TGCGCCAGCAGCCCCGGGGGTGCCGAGCAGTACTTC. This translates into CASSPGGAEQYF.

In this sample, this clone turned up a few times. The chain links TRBV5-1 to TRBJ2-1, with 8 bases aligning to TRBD2. CDR1 and CDR2 from the germline V gene are SGHRS and YFSETQ. This CDR3 has 14 residues. The J segment lost 6 bases and the V segment lost 1 base, leaving 3 bases of the junction unmatched. The CDR3 reads CASSLRSGANEQFF. As DNA, the CDR3 is TGCGCCAGCAGCTTGCGTAGCGGGGCCAATGAGCAGTTCTTC.

The chain links TRBV6-6 to TRBJ1-5; 8 bases map to TRBD1. The germline V gene encodes CDR1 MNHNY and CDR2 SVGAGI (reference sequence). J gave up 4 bases and V 5 bases, and 7 bases lay outside the gene matches. The CDR3 has 15 residues. CDR3 DNA sequence: TGTGCCAGCAGTGACACAGGGGGGGGGAATCAGCCCCAGCATTTT. It translates to CASSDTGGGNQPQHF.

The rearrangement joins TRBV18 to TRBJ1-5; the match to TRBD1 covers 7 bases. Germline assignment: CDR1 KGHSH and CDR2 LQKENI. Trimming removed 6 bases from V and 3 bases from J; junction bases left unmatched: 8. CDR3 size: 15 residues. Here the CDR3 DNA reads TGTGCCAGCTCGGAGGAGGGACAGAACAATCAGCCCCAGCATTTT. As protein: CASSEEGQNNQPQHF.

The chain combines TRBV19 with TRBJ1-1; the D gene is possibly TRBD1 (6 bases). Germline V lookup: CDR1 LNHDA, CDR2 SQIVND (reference sequence). The germline V and J ends were trimmed by 9 bases and 5 bases, with 19 bases remaining between them. The length of the CDR3 is 14 residues. CDR3 bases: TGTGCCAGCGGAATCCAGGGGCTAGGGACTGAAGCTTTCTTT. Amino acids: CASGIQGLGTEAFF. Full variable domain (missing parts from reference TRBV19 and TRBJ1-1): DGGITQSPKYLFRKEGQNVTLSCEQNLNHDAMYWYRQDPGQGLRLIYYSQIVNDFQKGDIAEGYSVSREKKESFPLTVTSAQKNPTAFYLCASGIQGLGTEAFFGQGTRLTVV.

The chain combines TRBV3-1 (or the pseudogene TRBV3-2) with TRBJ2-2, with TRBD1 identical over 11 bases. The CDR3 sequence is 19 residues long. V shed 2 bases and J 1 base; nucleotides not matched to a gene: 9. Germline CDR1 LGHDT, CDR2 YNNKEL (reference sequence). CDR3 region: CASSQRTGGANRNTGELFF. Here the CDR3 DNA reads TGTGCCAGCAGCCAACGGACAGGGGGCGCGAATCGGAACACCGGGGAGCTGTTTTTT.

By proportion, this clone is medium-sized. V usage is TRBV29-1 and J usage is TRBJ2-1, with TRBD2 identical over 12 bases. Germline loops: CDR1 SQVTM, CDR2 ANQGSEA. With 3 bases clipped from V and 6 bases from J, the junction kept 6 bases outside the gene matches. The CDR3 consists of 15 residues. DNA for the CDR3: TGCAGCGTTGATCGGACTAGCGGGGACCTCAATGAGCAGTTCTTC. Translated, it gives CSVDRTSGDLNEQFF.

The J gene is TRBJ2-7, the V gene TRBV5-1; 7 nucleotides agree with TRBD1. Germline loops: CDR1 SGHRS, CDR2 YFSETQ. Losses at the gene ends were 1 base for V and 2 bases for J; bases not matched to a gene: 6. The CDR3 has 15 residues. CDR3 residues: CASSLRQGTTYEQYF. The CDR3 bases are TGCGCCAGCAGCTTGAGACAGGGCACGACCTACGAGCAGTACTTC. The full variable domain, with the rest looked up from reference TRBV5-1 and TRBJ2-7, is KAGVTQTPRYLIKTRGQQVTLSCSPISGHRSVSWYQQTPGQGLQFLFEYFSETQRNKGNFPGRFSGRQFSNSRSEMNVSTLELGDSALYLCASSLRQGTTYEQYFGPGTRLTVT.

The chain joins TRBV2 to TRBJ1-5; no definite D call. Germline assignment: CDR1 SNHLY and CDR2 FYNNEI. The CDR3 is made up of 13 amino acids. V lost 2 bases, J lost 5 bases, and 7 bases lay in between. The CDR3 spells CASSESGHQPQHF. The CDR3 DNA is TGTGCCAGCAGTGAAAGCGGACATCAGCCCCAGCATTTT.

This clone was seen more than once but under ten times. This chain connects TRBV7-2 to TRBJ1-2, with 7 positions matching TRBD1. With V trimmed by 5 bases and J by 8 bases, 11 bases remained unmatched. Germline lookup yields CDR1 SGHTA and CDR2 FQGNSA. There are 14 residues in the CDR3. The CDR3 DNA reads TGTGCCAGCAGCCCCCGGGACAGTCGGGGAGGCTACACCTTC. This encodes CASSPRDSRGGYTF. Based on the CDR3 plus reference TRBV7-2 and TRBJ1-2, the full variable domain is GAGVSQSPSNKVTEKGKDVELRCDPISGHTALYWYRQSLGQGLEFLIYFQGNSAPDKSGLPSDRFSAERTGGSVSTLTIQRTQQEDSAVYLCASSPRDSRGGYTFGSGTRLTVV.

The chain carries TRBV6-1 and TRBJ1-4, with a weak D call TRBD1 (6 bases). Germline V gene data show CDR1 as MNHNS and CDR2 as SASEGT. The V end was cut by 2 bases, the J end by 0 bases, with 10 bases between. The CDR3 covers 16 residues. The CDR3 protein is CASSERTDSTNEKLFF. Written as DNA, the CDR3 is TGTGCCAGCAGTGAACGGACAGATTCAACTAATGAAAAACTGTTTTTT.

The V gene is TRBV30, the J gene TRBJ2-3; D perhaps matches TRBD2 (6 bases). Germline V CDR1 and CDR2: GTSNPN, SVGIG (reference sequence). This CDR3 spans 14 amino acids. The V end lost 4 bases, the J end lost 5 bases, and 16 bases lay between the germline ends. The CDR3 nucleotides are TGTGCCTGGACGGTGGGGCGGGGAAGAGATACGCAGTATTTT. Its translation: CAWTVGRGRDTQYF.

Points on this clone: The identical CDR3 is also encoded by other nucleotide sequences in the sample. This chain joins TRBV5-1 and TRBJ1-2; D not resolved. V was trimmed by 0 bases and J by 4 bases, leaving 4 bases between them. CDR3 length: 12 amino acids. CDR1 and CDR2 from the germline V gene are SGHRS and YFSETQ. This CDR3 is CASSLDFYGYTF. The CDR3 DNA sequence: TGCGCCAGCAGCTTGGACTTCTATGGCTACACCTTC. The whole variable domain, remainder taken from reference TRBV5-1 and TRBJ1-2, is KAGVTQTPRYLIKTRGQQVTLSCSPISGHRSVSWYQQTPGQGLQFLFEYFSETQRNKGNFPGRFSGRQFSNSRSEMNVSTLELGDSALYLCASSLDFYGYTFGSGTRLTVV.

The rearrangement uses TRBV18 and TRBJ1-1; D is uncertain. Germline CDR1 reads KGHSH; CDR2 reads LQKENI. Trimming took 1 base from V and 0 from J, leaving 9 bases between them. This CDR3 comprises 15 residues. In nucleotides, the CDR3 is TGTGCCAGCTCACCACGAGGGAGTTTGAACACTGAAGCTTTCTTT. Translation gives CASSPRGSLNTEAFF.

The rearrangement links TRBV6-6 to TRBJ1-2; D is perhaps TRBD1 (6 bases). The germline gives CDR1 MNHNY, CDR2 SVGAGI (reference sequence). The CDR3 is made up of 13 amino acids. V shed 6 bases and J shed 4 bases, with 12 bases lying between them. CDR3 region: CASRPGQPYGYTF. CDR3 bases: TGTGCCAGCAGGCCCGGACAGCCCTATGGCTACACCTTC.

The table lists this clone with a few counts. This chain links TRBV6-5 with TRBJ1-2; D not resolved. This CDR3 is built from 15 residues. V lost 6 bases and J lost 8, with 22 bases in between. Germline-derived CDR1 and CDR2 are MNHEY and SVGAGI. The CDR3 reads CASRVIHSEEQGYTF. For the CDR3, the DNA is TGTGCCAGCAGAGTAATCCATTCCGAGGAGCAAGGCTACACCTTC.

CDR3 sequence: CAWNKDRPYGYTF. DNA for the CDR3: TGTGCCTGGAATAAGGACAGGCCCTATGGCTACACCTTC. The J gene is TRBJ1-2, the V gene TRBV30; 7 bases are a match to TRBD1. The germline V gene has CDR1 GTSNPN and CDR2 SVGIG (reference sequence). This CDR3 contains 13 residues. V trimming: 4 bases; J trimming: 4 bases; junction bases outside the gene matches: 6. The full variable domain, its missing parts supplied by reference TRBV30 and TRBJ1-2, is SQTIHQWPATLVQPVGSPLSLECTVEGTSNPNLYWYRQAAGRGLQLLFYSVGIGQISSEVPQNLSASRPQDRQFILSSKKLLLSDSGFYLCAWNKDRPYGYTFGSGTRLTVV.